This T cell receptor beta chain was identified in a study of blood T cell repertoires in COVID-19. Libraries were prepared by immunoSEQ multiplex PCR; TCRdb keeps only in-frame clonotypes and omits some of them. This sample has fewer than 450,000 clones, with roughly 91% found just once. Two negative PCRs, clearance, or symptom resolution were required of recovered Cohort 3 donors. Germline lookup yields CDR1 SGHTA and CDR2 FQGNSA. This CDR3 region has 14 residues. Deletions cut 2 bases from V and 6 bases from J, with 13 bases between. The source material was PBMCs or T cells enriched from blood (not recorded which). This chain links TRBV7-2 with TRBJ1-2; D perhaps matches TRBD1 (6 bases). The receptor was isolated from a man younger than 35 who had recovered from COVID-19. DNA of the CDR3: TGTGCCAGCAGCTTATGGGGGGGCGCGAATGGCTACACCTTC. Its translation is CASSLWGGANGYTF.